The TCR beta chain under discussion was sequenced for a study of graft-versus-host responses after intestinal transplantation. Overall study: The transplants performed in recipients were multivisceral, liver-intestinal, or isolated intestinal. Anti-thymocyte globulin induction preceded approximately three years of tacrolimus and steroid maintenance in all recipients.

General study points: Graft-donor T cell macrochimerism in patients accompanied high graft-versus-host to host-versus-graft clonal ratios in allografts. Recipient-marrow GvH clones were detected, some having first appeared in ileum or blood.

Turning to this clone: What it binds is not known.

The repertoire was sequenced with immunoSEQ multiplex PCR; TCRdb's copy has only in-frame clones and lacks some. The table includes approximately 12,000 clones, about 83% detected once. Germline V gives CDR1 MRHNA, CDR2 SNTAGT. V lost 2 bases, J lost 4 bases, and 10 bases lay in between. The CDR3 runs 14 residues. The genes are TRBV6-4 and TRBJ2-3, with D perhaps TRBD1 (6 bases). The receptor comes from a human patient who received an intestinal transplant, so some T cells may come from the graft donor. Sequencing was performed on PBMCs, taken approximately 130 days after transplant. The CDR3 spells CASSDGGSSDTQYF. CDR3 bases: TGTGCCAGCAGTGACGGGGGCAGCTCAGATACGCAGTATTTT.